This T cell receptor (beta chain) appears in the sequencing data of a study of cytomegalovirus exposure and HLA in healthy donors. A multiplex PCR was run with 60 Vbeta primers and 13 Jbeta primers. Produced via immunoSEQ multiplex PCR; TCRdb's table is partial and in-frame only. The table includes approximately 110,000 clones, 15% to 19% detected once. As concerns this clone: Its matching antigen is unknown.

Trimming cost V 3 bases and J 3 bases; bases outside gene matches: 16. Germline assignment: CDR1 SGHDT and CDR2 YYEEEE. The CDR3 has 19 residues. Findings and limits, study-wide: The study designated 150 or so TCR beta chains cytomegalovirus-associated. Later on, an analysis tied roughly 17,000 TCR beta sequences to HLA alleles at 0.05 false discovery rate.

The source is a woman under 30 in good health and CMV-seronegative. Sequenced input: PBMCs. The chain uses TRBV5-6 and TRBJ2-7; 12 positions agree with TRBD2. For the CDR3, the DNA is TGTGCCAGCAGCTGGGGGCGGCTAGCGGGGGGGCCGGCCCTCTACGAGCAGTACTTC. It codes for CASSWGRLAGGPALYEQYF.